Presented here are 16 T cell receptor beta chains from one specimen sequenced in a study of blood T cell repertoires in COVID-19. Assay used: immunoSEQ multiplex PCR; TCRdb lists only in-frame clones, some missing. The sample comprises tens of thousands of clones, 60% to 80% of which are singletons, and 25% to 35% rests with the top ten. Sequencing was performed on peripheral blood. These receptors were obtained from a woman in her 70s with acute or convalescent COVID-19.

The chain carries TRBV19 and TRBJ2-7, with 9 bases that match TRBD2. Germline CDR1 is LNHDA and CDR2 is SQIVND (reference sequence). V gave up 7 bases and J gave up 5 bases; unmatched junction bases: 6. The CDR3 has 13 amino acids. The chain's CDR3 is CASKSSGNNEQYF. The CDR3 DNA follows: TGTGCCAGTAAATCTAGCGGGAATAACGAGCAGTACTTC.

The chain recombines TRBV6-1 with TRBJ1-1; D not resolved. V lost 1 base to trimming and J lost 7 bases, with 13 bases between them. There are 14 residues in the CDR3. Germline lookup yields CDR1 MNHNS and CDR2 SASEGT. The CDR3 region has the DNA TGTGCCAGCAGTGAAGTTAGAGGGTCGGGTGAAGCTTTCTTT. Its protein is CASSEVRGSGEAFF.

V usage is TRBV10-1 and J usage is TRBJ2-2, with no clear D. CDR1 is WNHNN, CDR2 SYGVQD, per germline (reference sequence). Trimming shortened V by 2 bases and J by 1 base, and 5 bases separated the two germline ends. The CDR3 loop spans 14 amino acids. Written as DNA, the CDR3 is TGCGCCAGCAGTGAGGTTAGGAACACCGGGGAGCTGTTTTTT. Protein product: CASSEVRNTGELFF.

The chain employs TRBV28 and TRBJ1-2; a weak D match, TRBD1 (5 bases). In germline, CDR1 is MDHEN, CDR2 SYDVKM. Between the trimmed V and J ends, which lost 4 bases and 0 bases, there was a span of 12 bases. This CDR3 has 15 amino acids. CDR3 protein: CASSSGDLPNYGYTF. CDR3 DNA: TGTGCCAGCAGTTCGGGGGACTTGCCTAACTATGGCTACACCTTC.

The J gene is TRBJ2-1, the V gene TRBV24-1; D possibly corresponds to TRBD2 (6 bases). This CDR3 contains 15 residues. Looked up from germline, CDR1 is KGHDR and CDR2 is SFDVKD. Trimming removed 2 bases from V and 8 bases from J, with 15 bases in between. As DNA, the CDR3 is TGTGCCACCAGTGATTCCGTGACTAGTTTGCATGAGCAGTTCTTC. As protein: CATSDSVTSLHEQFF.

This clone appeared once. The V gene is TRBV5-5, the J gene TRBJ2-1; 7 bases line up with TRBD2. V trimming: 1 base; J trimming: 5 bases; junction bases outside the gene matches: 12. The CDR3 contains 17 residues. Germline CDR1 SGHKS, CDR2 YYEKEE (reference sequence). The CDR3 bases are TGTGCCAGCAGCTTGCGGCCCGTGGTGCGGGAGCACAATGAGCAGTTCTTC. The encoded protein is CASSLRPVVREHNEQFF.

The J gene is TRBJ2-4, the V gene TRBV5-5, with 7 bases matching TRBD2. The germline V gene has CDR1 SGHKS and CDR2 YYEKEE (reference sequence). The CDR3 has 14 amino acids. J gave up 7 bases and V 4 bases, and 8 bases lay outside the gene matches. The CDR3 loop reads CASSLLGRDNIQYF. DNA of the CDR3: TGTGCCAGCAGCCTACTAGGGAGGGACAACATTCAGTACTTC.

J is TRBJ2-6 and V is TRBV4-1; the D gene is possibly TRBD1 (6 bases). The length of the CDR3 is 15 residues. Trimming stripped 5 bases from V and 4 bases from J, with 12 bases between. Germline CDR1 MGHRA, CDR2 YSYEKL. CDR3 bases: TGCGCCAGCAGCTCTCCAGGGGTCGGGGCCAACGTCCTGACTTTC. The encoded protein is CASSSPGVGANVLTF.

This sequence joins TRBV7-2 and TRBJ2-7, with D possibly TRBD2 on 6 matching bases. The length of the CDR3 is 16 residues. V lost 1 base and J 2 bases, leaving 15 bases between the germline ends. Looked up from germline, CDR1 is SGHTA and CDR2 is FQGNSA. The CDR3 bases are TGTGCCAGCAGCTTAGGGGTGGGGACTTCTGCCTACGAGCAGTACTTC. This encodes CASSLGVGTSAYEQYF.

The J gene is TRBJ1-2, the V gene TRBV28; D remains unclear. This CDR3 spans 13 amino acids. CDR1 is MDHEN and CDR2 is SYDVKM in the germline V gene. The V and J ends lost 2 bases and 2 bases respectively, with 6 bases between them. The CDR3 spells CASSLQQNYGYTF. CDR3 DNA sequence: TGTGCCAGCAGTTTACAACAGAACTATGGCTACACCTTC.

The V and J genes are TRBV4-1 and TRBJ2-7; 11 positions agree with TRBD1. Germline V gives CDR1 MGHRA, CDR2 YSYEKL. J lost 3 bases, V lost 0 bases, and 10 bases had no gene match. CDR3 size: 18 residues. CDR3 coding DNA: TGCGCCAGCAGCCAAGATCCTCCCAGGACAGGGGGCTACTACGAGCAGTACTTC. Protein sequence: CASSQDPPRTGGYYEQYF.

For the CDR3, the DNA is TGTGCCAGCAGCCCAAGAGGTTGGGCCAGGGGGCTGTCTGGAAACACCATATATTTT. It yields the protein CASSPRGWARGLSGNTIYF. V usage is TRBV7-6 and J usage is TRBJ1-3; 8 bases are a match to TRBD1. The CDR3 loop spans 19 amino acids. In germline, CDR1 is SGHVS, CDR2 FNYEAQ. J gave up 1 base and V 5 bases, and 16 bases lay outside the gene matches.

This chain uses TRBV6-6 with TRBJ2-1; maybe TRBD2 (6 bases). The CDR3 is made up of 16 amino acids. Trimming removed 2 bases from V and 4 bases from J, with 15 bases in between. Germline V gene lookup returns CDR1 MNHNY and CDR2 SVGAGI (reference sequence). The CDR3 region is CASSYGPSGEYNEQFF. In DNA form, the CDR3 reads TGTGCCAGCAGTTACGGCCCATCGGGGGAGTACAATGAGCAGTTCTTC.

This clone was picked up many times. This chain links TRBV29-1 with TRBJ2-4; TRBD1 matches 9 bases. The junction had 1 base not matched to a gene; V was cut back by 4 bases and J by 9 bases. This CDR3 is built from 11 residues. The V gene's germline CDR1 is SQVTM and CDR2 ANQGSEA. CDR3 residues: CSVGTGAIQYF. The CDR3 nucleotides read TGCAGCGTTGGGACAGGGGCCATTCAGTACTTC.

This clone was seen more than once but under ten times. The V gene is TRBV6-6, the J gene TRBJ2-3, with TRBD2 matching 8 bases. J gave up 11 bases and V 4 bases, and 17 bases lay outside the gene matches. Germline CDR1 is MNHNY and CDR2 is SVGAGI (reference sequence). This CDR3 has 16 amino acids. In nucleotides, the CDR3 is TGTGCCAGCAGTTCCCTGGGGCTAGCGGGCTCATATATGCAGTATTTT. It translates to CASSSLGLAGSYMQYF.

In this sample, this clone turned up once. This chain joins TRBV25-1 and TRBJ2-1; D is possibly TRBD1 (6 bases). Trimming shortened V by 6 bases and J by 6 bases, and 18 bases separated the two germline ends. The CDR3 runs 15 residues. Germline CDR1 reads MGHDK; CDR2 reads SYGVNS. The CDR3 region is CASSAKGTSLNEQFF. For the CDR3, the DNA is TGTGCCAGCAGCGCCAAGGGGACATCTCTCAATGAGCAGTTCTTC.